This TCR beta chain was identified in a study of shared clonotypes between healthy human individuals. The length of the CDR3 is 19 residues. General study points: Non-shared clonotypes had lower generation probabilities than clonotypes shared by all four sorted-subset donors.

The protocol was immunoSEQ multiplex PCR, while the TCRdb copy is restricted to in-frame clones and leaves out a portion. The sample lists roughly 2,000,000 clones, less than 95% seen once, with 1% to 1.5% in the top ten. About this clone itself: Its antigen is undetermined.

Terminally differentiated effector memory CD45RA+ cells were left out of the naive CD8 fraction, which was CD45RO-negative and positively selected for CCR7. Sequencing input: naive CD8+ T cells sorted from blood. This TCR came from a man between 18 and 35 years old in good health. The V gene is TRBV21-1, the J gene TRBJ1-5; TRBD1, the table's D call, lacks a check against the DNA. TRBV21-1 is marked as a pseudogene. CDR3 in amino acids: CASSKIQGCPCYSNQPQHF. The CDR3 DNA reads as TGTGCCAGCAGCAAAATTCAGGGTTGTCCGTGTTATAGCAATCAGCCCCAGCATTTT.